Reported below is one T cell receptor beta chain. Per sample, no less than 6 micrograms of total RNA were extracted. The source of the sample is a study of blood T cells in healthy people across ages. Sample-barcoded 5' priming and a J-beta primer mix drove a second PCR of 7 to 11 cycles. TCRdb re-called the 5' RACE reads with MiXCR, one entry per CDR3 protein. The sample includes about 840,000 distinct CDR3 sequences, 25% to 35% of them seen just once. This sample was also put to use in a study of T cells of mothers and their children. That work contributes: The donor cohort consisted of a few healthy Caucasian mothers and their six children. Per 15 ul, 1.5 ug of RNA was used, with all extracted RNA going into cDNA synthesis.

The sample comprised blood. This sequence originates from a woman in her forties in good health.

CDR3 amino acids: CASSERENNEQFF. As DNA, the CDR3 is TGTGCCAGCAGTGAGCGGGAGAACAATGAGCAGTTCTTC. This rearrangement joins TRBV6-4 to TRBJ2-1; 7 positions match TRBD2. The CDR3 runs 13 residues. Germline trimming cut 3 bases from V and 5 bases from J; bases unmatched to any gene: 1. The germline V gene has CDR1 MRHNA and CDR2 SNTAGT.